These T cell receptor beta chains were read from a single sample in a study of cytomegalovirus exposure and HLA in healthy donors. Sequenced by immunoSEQ multiplex PCR; TCRdb stores in-frame clones only, minus some. The top ten clones hold approximately 7.4% of a sample with approximately 86,000 clones, around 85% of them seen once. Material: PBMCs. Receptors were obtained from a man aged 35-49 years in good health and CMV-seropositive. CDR3s leave out the opening cysteine and the closing phenylalanine or tryptophan. Expanded clones are given a class, and other clones once, few, many or no size at all.

TRBV11-2 9 . ASSRPVEAF
TRBV5-1 12 . ASSKAASEYEQF
TRBV11-2 15 . ASSSGQGYPHRTEAF
TRBV28 12 . ASSEGDRTYEQY
TRBV18 13 . ASSRQVQSTDTQY
TRBV15 14 . ATSSGRRGWGDTQY
TRBV7-7 12 . ASSFTGPQETQY
TRBV6-1 11 . ASRPLQGSPQH
TRBV19 14 . ASSIAGAGLAGELF
TRBV7-9 15 . ASSRGLAGGTTDTQY
TRBV7-6 13 once ASSSDRVATDTQY
TRBV5-1 12 few ASSPGTDTGELF
TRBV13 14 once ASSLSEVRSLYGYT
TRBV21-1 15 . ASSPLKFSTPTETQY
TRBV6-5 12 . ASSYLEGSGRYT
TRBV7-6 12 . ASEQGEFGGKLF
TRBV28 13 . ASSPDRGGSDEAF
TRBV19 12 . ASSTSGGRSEQF
TRBV10-1 11 . ASSGQASYEQY
TRBV19 11 . ASSPQGAETQY
TRBV6-1 16 . ASSDLGLAGGGQETQY
TRBV5-1 13 once ASREGGGQNYEQY
TRBV14 11 . ASSRTGTYGYT
TRBV6-1 14 . ASSEAGAGQGLQQY
TRBV18 12 . ASSPQAPPDTQY
TRBV6-7 11 once AQRGLSGNTIY
TRBV5-4 12 . ASSSRGGGYEQY
TRBV5-1 12 . ASSSLAVGDTQY
TRBV28 10 once ASSLGRGFEY
TRBV18 13 once ASSPPWGGAGEQY
TRBV25-1 13 few ASSDFRADTGELF
TRBV7-2 14 . ASSIQAGGVTDTQY
TRBV6-1 13 . ASSRQGHSNQPQH
TRBV12-5 14 . ASGFPGQGPSYEQY
TRBV7-3 13 once ASSLSGRLQETQY
TRBV27 17 . ASSRAGGPSRRNTGELF
TRBV11-3 13 . ASSLLAAQGETQY
TRBV7-3 13 . ASSPGQGARNEQF
TRBV7-7 11 . ASSSGGSNEQF
TRBV11-2 12 . ASSLSTGSYGYT
TRBV4-2 12 . ASSQGTENTEAF
TRBV5-1 12 . ASSLNRGPEGAF
TRBV5-1 13 . ASSLPRGAQETQY
TRBV19 13 . ATARTRLNTGELF